This T cell receptor beta chain was found in a study of blood T cell repertoires in COVID-19. The CDR3 covers 14 residues. V was clipped by 4 bases and J by 7 bases, with 16 bases between them. Germline CDR1 and CDR2: MNHEY and SVGEGT. Profiled with immunoSEQ multiplex PCR; TCRdb holds only in-frame clones, not every one. The sample lists about 280,000 clones; around 90% were seen once. The chain couples TRBV6-2 or TRBV6-3 to TRBJ2-5; the D gene is possibly TRBD1 (6 bases). Sequences were obtained from peripheral blood. The receptor comes from a man aged 18 to 30 with active or convalescent COVID-19. CDR3: CASSFQQGGVTQYF. CDR3 nucleotides: TGTGCCAGCAGTTTCCAACAGGGTGGGGTGACCCAGTACTTC.